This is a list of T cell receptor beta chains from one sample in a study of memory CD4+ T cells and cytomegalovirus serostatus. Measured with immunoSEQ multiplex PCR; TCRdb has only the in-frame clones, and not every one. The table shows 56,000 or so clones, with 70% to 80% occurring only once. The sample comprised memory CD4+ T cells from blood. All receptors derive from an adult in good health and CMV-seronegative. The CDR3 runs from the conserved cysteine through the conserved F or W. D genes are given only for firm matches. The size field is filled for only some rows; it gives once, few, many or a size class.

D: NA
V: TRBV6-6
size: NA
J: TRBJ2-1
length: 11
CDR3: CASAGNNEQFF
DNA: TGTGCCAGTGCGGGGAACAATGAGCAGTTCTTC

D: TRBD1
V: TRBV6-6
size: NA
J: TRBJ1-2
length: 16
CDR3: CASSYGGTGSNYGYTF
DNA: TGTGCCAGCAGTTACGGGGGGACAGGGTCTAACTATGGCTACACCTTC

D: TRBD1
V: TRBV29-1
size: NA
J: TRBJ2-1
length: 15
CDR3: CSASGQGKPSHEQFF
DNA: TGCAGCGCAAGCGGACAGGGGAAACCGTCCCATGAGCAGTTCTTC

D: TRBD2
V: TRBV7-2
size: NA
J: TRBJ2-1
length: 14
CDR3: CASRGLAGANEQFF
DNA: TGTGCCAGCCGCGGACTAGCGGGAGCTAATGAGCAGTTCTTC

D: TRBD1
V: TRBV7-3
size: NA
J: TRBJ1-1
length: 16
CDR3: CASSRIGTGGNTEAFF
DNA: TGTGCCAGCAGCCGAATTGGGACAGGGGGGAATACTGAAGCTTTCTTT

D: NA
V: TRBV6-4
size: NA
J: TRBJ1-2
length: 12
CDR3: CASSDGPYGYTF
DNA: TGTGCCAGCAGTGACGGACCATATGGCTACACCTTC

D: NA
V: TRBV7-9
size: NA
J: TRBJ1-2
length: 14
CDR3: CASSSGGENYGYTF
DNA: TGTGCCAGCAGCTCAGGAGGGGAAAACTATGGCTACACCTTC

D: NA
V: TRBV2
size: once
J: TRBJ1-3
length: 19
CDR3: CASSESLLPIPSSGNTIYF
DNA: TGTGCCAGCAGTGAAAGTTTATTACCGATCCCTAGCTCTGGAAACACCATATATTTT

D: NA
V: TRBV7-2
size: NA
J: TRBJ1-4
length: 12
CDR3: CASSLPGEKLFF
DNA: TGTGCCAGCAGCTTACCAGGGGAAAAACTGTTTTTT

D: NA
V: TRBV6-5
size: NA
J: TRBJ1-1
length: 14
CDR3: CASRYGRENTEAFF
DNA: TGTGCCAGCAGGTATGGACGGGAGAACACTGAAGCTTTCTTT